One T cell receptor (beta chain) is described in this entry. Antigen unknown. The entry originates in a study of cytomegalovirus exposure and HLA in healthy donors. For the study at large: Unique TCR beta sequences numbering 95 million to 130 million came from some 200 million T cells in an earlier analysis. As released early, the data held some 80 million unique TCRs from HLA-typed donors. Study-wide results and caveats: In a later analysis, HLA-associated beta chains showed higher expansion and lower generation probabilities than comparable chains. Reports credit the classifier with highly specific, highly sensitive diagnosis of cytomegalovirus status.

A multiplex PCR was run with 60 Vbeta primers and 13 Jbeta primers. The table came from immunoSEQ multiplex PCR; TCRdb's copy has only in-frame clones and leaves some out. The sample has about 130,000 clones, about 74% seen once. The TCR sequence derives from a man in his forties or fifties in good health and CMV-seronegative. The sequenced material came from PBMCs.

Here the CDR3 DNA reads TGTGCCAGCAGCCAAGACAGGGTAACTGAAAAACTGTTTTTT. Protein product: CASSQDRVTEKLFF. The rearrangement joins TRBV9 to TRBJ1-4; 7 bases match TRBD1. Germline loops: CDR1 SGDLS, CDR2 YYNGEE. The ends lost 4 bases at V and 7 bases at J; junction bases unmatched: 7. The CDR3 is 14 residues long.